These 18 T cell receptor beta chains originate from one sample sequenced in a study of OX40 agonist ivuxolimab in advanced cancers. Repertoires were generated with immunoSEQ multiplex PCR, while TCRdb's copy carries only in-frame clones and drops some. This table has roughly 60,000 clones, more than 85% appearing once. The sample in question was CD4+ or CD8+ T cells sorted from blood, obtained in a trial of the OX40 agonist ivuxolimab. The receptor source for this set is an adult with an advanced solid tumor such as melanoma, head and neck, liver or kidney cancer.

CDR3 DNA sequence: TGTGCCAGCAGCTTAGGCCGGTGGGACAGGGCTGAAAATGAGCAGTTCTTC. This encodes CASSLGRWDRAENEQFF. This chain links TRBV11-3 with TRBJ2-1, with 9 bases fitting TRBD1. The germline V gene encodes CDR1 SGHNT and CDR2 YENEEA. The V and J ends lost 1 base and 7 bases, in that order; junction bases with no gene match: 11. The CDR3 spans 17 residues.

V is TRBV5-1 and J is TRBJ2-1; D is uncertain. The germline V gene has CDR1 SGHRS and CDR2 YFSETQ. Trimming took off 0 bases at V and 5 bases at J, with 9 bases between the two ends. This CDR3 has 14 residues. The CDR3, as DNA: TGCGCCAGCAGCTTGGGTGGGTCCAACAATGAGCAGTTCTTC. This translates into CASSLGGSNNEQFF.

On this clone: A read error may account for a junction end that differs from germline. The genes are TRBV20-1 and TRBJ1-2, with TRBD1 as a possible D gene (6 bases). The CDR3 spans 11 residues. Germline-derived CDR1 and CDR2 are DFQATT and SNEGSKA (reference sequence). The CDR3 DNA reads TGCAGTGCTAGAGATAGGGGGGAGCCCATCTTC. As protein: CSARDRGEPIF.

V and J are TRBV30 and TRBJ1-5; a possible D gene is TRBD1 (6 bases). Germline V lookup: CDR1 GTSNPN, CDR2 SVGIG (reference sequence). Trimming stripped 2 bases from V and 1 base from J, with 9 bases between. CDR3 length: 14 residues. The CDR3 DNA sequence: TGTGCCTGGAGTCAGGGGAACAGCAATCAGCCCCAGCATTTT. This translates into CAWSQGNSNQPQHF. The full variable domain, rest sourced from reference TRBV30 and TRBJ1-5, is SQTIHQWPATLVQPVGSPLSLECTVEGTSNPNLYWYRQAAGRGLQLLFYSVGIGQISSEVPQNLSASRPQDRQFILSSKKLLLSDSGFYLCAWSQGNSNQPQHFGDGTRLSIL.

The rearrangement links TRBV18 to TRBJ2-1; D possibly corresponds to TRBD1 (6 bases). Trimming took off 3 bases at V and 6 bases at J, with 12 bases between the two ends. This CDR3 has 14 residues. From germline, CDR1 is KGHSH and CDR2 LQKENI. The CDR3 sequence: CASSPEPGVNEQFF. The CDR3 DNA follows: TGTGCCAGCTCACCCGAACCAGGGGTCAATGAGCAGTTCTTC.

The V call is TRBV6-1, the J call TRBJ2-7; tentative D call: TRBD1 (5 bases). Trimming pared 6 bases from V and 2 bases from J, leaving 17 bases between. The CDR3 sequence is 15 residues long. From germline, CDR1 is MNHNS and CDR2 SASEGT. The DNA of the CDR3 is TGTGCCAGCAGCGCCCGTGGTGCAGGGACCTACGAGCAGTACTTC. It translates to CASSARGAGTYEQYF.

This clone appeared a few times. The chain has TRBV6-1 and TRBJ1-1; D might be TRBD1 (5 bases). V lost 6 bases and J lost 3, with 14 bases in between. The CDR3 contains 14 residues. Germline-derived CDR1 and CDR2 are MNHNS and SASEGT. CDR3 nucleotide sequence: TGTGCCAGCAGGACGATTGGAGGGGACACTGAAGCTTTCTTT. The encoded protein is CASRTIGGDTEAFF.

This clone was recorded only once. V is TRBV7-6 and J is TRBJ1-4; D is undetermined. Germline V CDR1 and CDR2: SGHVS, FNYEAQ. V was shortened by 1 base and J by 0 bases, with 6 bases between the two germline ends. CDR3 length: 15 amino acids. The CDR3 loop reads CASSLGGTTNEKLFF. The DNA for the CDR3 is TGTGCCAGCAGCTTAGGGGGTACAACTAATGAAAAACTGTTTTTT.

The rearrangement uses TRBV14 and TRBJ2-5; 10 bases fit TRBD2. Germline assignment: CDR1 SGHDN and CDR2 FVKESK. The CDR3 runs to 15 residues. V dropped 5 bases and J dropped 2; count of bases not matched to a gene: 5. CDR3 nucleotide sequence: TGTGCCAGCAGCAAGGGACTAGCGAAGCAAGAGACCCAGTACTTC. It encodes CASSKGLAKQETQYF.

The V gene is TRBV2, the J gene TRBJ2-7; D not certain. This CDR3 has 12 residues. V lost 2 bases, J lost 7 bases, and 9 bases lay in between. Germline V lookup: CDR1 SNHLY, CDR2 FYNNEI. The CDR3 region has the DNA TGTGCCAGCAGTGAATTGTATTTGGAGCAGTACTTC. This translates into CASSELYLEQYF.

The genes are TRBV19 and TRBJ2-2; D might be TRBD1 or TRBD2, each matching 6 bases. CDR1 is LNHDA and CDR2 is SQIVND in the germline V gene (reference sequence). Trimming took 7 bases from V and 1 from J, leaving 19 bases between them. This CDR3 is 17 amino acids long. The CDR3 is CASTPPRGTLNTGELFF. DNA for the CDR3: TGTGCCAGTACCCCCCCCCGCGGGACACTGAACACCGGGGAGCTGTTTTTT.

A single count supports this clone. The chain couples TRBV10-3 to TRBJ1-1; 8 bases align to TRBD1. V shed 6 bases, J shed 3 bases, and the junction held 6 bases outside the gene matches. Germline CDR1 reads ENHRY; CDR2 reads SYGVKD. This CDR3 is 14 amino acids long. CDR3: CAISKQGVDTEAFF. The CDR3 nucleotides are TGTGCCATCAGCAAACAGGGGGTCGACACTGAAGCTTTCTTT.

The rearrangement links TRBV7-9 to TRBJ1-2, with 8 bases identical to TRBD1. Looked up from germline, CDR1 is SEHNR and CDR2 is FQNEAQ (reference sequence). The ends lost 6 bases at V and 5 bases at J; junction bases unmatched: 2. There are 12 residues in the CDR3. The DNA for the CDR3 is TGTGCCAGCAGGCAGGGGGCATATGGCTACACCTTC. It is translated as CASRQGAYGYTF.

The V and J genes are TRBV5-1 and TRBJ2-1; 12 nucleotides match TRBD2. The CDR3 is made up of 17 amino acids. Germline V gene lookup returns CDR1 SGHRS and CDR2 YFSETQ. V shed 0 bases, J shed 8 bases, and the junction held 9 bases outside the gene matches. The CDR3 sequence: CASSLAELAGGWDEQFF. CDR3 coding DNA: TGCGCCAGCAGCTTGGCCGAGCTAGCGGGAGGGTGGGATGAGCAGTTCTTC.

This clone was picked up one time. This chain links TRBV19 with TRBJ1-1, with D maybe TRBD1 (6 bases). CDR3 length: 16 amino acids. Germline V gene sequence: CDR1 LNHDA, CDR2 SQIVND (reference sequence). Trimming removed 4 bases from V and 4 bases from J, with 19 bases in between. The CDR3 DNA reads TGTGCCAGTAGTACCGGACAGCCCGCTTCCAGCACTGAAGCTTTCTTT. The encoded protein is CASSTGQPASSTEAFF.

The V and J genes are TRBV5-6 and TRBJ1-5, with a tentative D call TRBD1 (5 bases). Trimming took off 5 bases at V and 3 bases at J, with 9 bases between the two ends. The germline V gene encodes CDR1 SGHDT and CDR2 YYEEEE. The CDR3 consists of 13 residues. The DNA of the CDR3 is TGTGCCAGCAGTAGGGGCCCCAATCAGCCCCAGCATTTT. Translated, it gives CASSRGPNQPQHF.

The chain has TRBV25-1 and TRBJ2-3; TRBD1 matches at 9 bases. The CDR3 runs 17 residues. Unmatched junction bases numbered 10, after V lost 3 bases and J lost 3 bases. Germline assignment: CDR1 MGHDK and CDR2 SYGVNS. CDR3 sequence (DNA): TGTGCCAGCAGTGACCCTTGGACAGGGGTATGGACAGATACGCAGTATTTT. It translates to CASSDPWTGVWTDTQYF.

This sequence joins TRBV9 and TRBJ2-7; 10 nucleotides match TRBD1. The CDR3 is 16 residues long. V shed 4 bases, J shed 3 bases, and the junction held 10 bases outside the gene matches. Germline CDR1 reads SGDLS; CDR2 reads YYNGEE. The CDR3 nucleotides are TGTGCCAGCAGCCCGTCGACAGGGGGCGCCATCTACGAGCAGTACTTC. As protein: CASSPSTGGAIYEQYF.